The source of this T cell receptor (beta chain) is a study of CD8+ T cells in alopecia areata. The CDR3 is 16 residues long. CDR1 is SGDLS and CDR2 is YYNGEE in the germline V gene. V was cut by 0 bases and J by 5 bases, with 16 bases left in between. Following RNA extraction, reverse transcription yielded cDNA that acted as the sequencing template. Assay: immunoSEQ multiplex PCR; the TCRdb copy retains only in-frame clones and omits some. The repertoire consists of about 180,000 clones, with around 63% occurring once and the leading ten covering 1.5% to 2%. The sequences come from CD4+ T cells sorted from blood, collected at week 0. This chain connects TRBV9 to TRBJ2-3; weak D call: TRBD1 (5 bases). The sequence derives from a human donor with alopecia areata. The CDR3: CASSVGGTGQGDTQYF. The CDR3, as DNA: TGTGCCAGCAGCGTAGGGGGTACAGGACAAGGAGATACGCAGTATTTT.